Described below is a single T cell receptor beta chain sequence and its context. It has no known antigen specificity. Base qualities are missing; no much larger clone stands one base away. The method was the immunoSEQ multiplex PCR assay. TCR beta CDR3 sequencing was performed on DNA from the cultured, isolated CD4+ T cells. Under the source paper's analysis protocol: Non-productive TCR sequences were discarded, and reads were trimmed to the CDR3 region, with only CDR3s of 7 or more amino acids retained. The MANAFEST web app was used to identify antigen-specific clonotypes by comparing expansion in peptide wells with expansion in reference cultures. Positive clones required FDR<0.05 expansion versus reference and all other wells, odds ratio above 5, and frequency above 0.1% in two replicate wells. Clonotypes significantly expanded in SARS-CoV-2 spike wells and in at least one common cold coronavirus spike condition were defined as cross-reactive. Using the stringdist R package, CDR3 similarity was measured by Levenshtein distance, and unrooted trees were constructed with ape in R 3.6.1. TCRdb holds this immuneACCESS table with in-frame rearrangements only. Some clones are missing; in checked studies, unresolved V genes explain under half, and the rest has no known cause. From that table come the V and J calls and clone size; the DNA was used to work out D and trimming. The sample table holds tens of thousands of clones, of which roughly 79% were seen once. 5% to 7% of the sample goes to the ten largest clones.

The data stem from a study of vaccination effects on CD4 cells after COVID-19 (dated by TCRdb to the early 2020s). At the level of the whole study: Participants received two doses of either the BNT162b2 or the mRNA-1273 mRNA SARS-CoV-2 vaccine. SARS-CoV-2 spike-specific CD4+ TCR repertoires were compared before and after mRNA vaccination in COVID-19 convalescent patients and in infection-naive vaccine recipients. Cultures from other donors in the study were sequenced using the Oncomine TCR Beta short-read assay on an Illumina iSeq 100. A total of ten to eleven COVID-19 convalescent patients and a handful of SARS-CoV-2-naive healthy vaccine recipients were included in the full study.

Via the germline V gene, CDR1 is SGHAT and CDR2 FQNNGV. Relative to germline, V is missing 4 bases and J is missing 6 bases, with 6 bases of the junction outside any gene match. From the cysteine up to the phenylalanine, the CDR3 has a length of 15 residues. Only the CDR3 region is kept as DNA, spanning 45 bases read in frame from base 1. The ViraFEST assay stimulated PBMC with viral peptide pools and then used TCR sequencing to identify antigen-specific CD4+ T cell clonotypes by expansion. After less than 13 days of culture, CD4+ T cells were isolated with the EasySep CD4+ T cell isolation kit. Healthy vaccine recipients had no prior SARS-CoV-2 infection, confirmed by negative nucleocapsid antibodies before and after vaccination. Around 2.1 million PBMC per well were cultured with approximately 10 ug/ml peptides in IMDM containing 5% human AB serum, roughly 9.5 IU/ml IL-2 and gentamicin. On days 3 and 7, half of the culture medium was replaced with fresh IL-2-containing medium. Unless noted otherwise, every peptide stimulation condition was grown in triplicate wells. Using Ficoll-Paque Plus gradient centrifugation, PBMC were separated from whole blood and then either used fresh or cryopreserved at -140C. Overlapping peptide pools spanned the spike proteins of SARS-CoV-2 and the common cold coronaviruses HCoV-NL63, HCoV-OC43 and HCoV-229E. The QIAamp micro DNA kit was used to extract genomic DNA from the cultured CD4+ T cells.

Results and caveats for the whole study, not just this receptor: Clones induced by infection and clones induced by vaccination both contracted markedly at late timepoints after vaccination, which fits with T cell responses waning over time. Among healthy vaccine recipients, nearly all vaccine-induced clones were SARS-CoV-2 mono-reactive, and just 1 of 255 was cross-reactive with common cold coronaviruses. Only a small number of convalescent patients were included, and no early post-infection timepoints were available, which limited the study.

The rearrangement combines TRBV11-2 with TRBJ1-6; 7 middle bases align to TRBD1. This TCR derives from a human donor who received a COVID-19 vaccine. Sequenced here: CD4+ T cells from PBMCs cultured with HCoV-OC43 spike peptides, sampled before COVID-19 vaccination. This specimen's cell subset or site label, per the study, means: HCoV-OC43 spike overlapping peptide pool stimulation. The CDR3 protein: CASSYGTASNSPLHF. The nucleotides are TGTGCCAGCAGCTATGGGACAGCATCTAATTCACCCCTCCACTTT.